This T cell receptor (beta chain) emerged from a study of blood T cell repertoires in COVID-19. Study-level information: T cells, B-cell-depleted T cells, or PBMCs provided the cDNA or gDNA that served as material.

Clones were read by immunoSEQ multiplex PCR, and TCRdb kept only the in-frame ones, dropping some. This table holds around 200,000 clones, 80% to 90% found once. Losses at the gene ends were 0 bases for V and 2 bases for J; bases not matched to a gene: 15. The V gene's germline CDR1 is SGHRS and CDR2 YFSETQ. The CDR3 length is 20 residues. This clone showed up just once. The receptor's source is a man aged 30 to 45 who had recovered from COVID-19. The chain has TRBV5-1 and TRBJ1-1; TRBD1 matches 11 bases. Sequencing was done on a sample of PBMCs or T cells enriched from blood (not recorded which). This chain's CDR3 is CASSLGFYRTGGSYNTEAFF. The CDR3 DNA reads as TGCGCCAGCAGCTTGGGTTTTTATCGGACAGGGGGCTCATACAACACTGAAGCTTTCTTT.